Below are 14 T cell receptor beta chains sequenced from a single sample in a study of cytomegalovirus exposure and HLA in healthy donors. Researchers ran the PCR with 60 Vbeta and 13 Jbeta primers. Clones were sequenced by immunoSEQ multiplex PCR, and TCRdb holds only the in-frame ones, with some missing. The sample contains tens of thousands of clones, over 9.5% of which appear only once. Sequencing used PBMCs. The receptors were gathered from a man aged 60-69 years in good health and CMV-seropositive.

A few counts support this clone. The chain combines TRBV9 with TRBJ1-1; 8 bases match TRBD1. The trim removed 4 bases at V and 1 base at J, leaving 6 bases unmatched. Germline V lookup: CDR1 SGDLS, CDR2 YYNGEE. This CDR3 spans 15 amino acids. The CDR3 region has the DNA TGTGCCAGCAGCCGTTTAGGGACAGGGAACACTGAAGCTTTCTTT. It is translated as CASSRLGTGNTEAFF.

This clone was detected a few times. The chain links TRBV30 to TRBJ1-1, with D uncertain. The CDR3 consists of 11 residues. V lost 7 bases and J 4 bases, leaving 10 bases between the germline ends. Germline V lookup: CDR1 GTSNPN, CDR2 SVGIG (reference sequence). CDR3 in amino acids: CAFSGITEAFF. DNA for the CDR3: TGTGCCTTCTCCGGGATCACTGAAGCTTTCTTT.

Only a few counts were recorded for this clone. The chain uses TRBV27 and TRBJ2-4, with D unclear. The CDR3 covers 12 residues. V lost 6 bases, J lost 6 bases, and 9 bases lay in between. Germline assignment: CDR1 MNHEY and CDR2 SMNVEV (reference sequence). DNA of the CDR3: TGTGCCAGCAGGGGCGTGGGAAACATTCAGTACTTC. Protein product: CASRGVGNIQYF.

This clone was detected only a few times. V is TRBV5-1 and J is TRBJ1-4; 7 bases agree with TRBD1. The CDR3 contains 13 residues. Germline V gives CDR1 SGHRS, CDR2 YFSETQ. Losses at the gene ends were 6 bases for V and 4 bases for J; bases not matched to a gene: 3. The CDR3 region has the DNA TGCGCCAGCAAGTGGGACAGTAATGAAAAACTGTTTTTT. As protein: CASKWDSNEKLFF.

V usage is TRBV25-1 and J usage is TRBJ1-6; TRBD1 aligns across 9 bases. The CDR3 runs to 15 residues. V trimming: 7 bases; J trimming: 6 bases; junction bases outside the gene matches: 7. Germline V CDR1 and CDR2: MGHDK, SYGVNS. CDR3 loop: CASTGTGRGNSPLHF. DNA for the CDR3: TGTGCCAGCACCGGGACAGGGCGGGGTAATTCACCCCTCCACTTT.

The V call is TRBV7-3, the J call TRBJ2-3, with D hard to call. CDR1 and CDR2 from the germline V gene are SGHTA and FQGTGA. The V end lost 2 bases, the J end lost 3 bases, and 6 bases lay between the germline ends. The length of the CDR3 is 13 residues. The CDR3 loop is CASSLFGTDTQYF. The CDR3 DNA follows: TGTGCCAGCAGCTTATTCGGGACAGATACGCAGTATTTT. Full variable domain (missing parts from reference TRBV7-3 and TRBJ2-3): GAGVSQTPSNKVTEKGKYVELRCDPISGHTALYWYRQSLGQGPEFLIYFQGTGAADDSGLPNDRFFAVRPEGSVSTLKIQRTERGDSAVYLCASSLFGTDTQYFGPGTRLTVL.

This clone occurred a few times. The chain combines TRBV9 with TRBJ2-1; 9 nucleotides align to TRBD2. Trimming took 4 bases from V and 12 from J; bases not matched to a gene: 11. The CDR3 is made up of 14 amino acids. Germline CDR1 is SGDLS and CDR2 is YYNGEE. The CDR3 DNA follows: TGTGCCAGCAGCTCCCGGGACTTTAGCGGGGGGCAGTTCTTC. Translating gives CASSSRDFSGGQFF.

This chain joins TRBV7-2 and TRBJ2-3, with 10 bases fitting TRBD2. The length of the CDR3 is 17 residues. Trimming removed 4 bases from V and 2 bases from J; junction bases left unmatched: 9. CDR1 and CDR2 from the germline V gene are SGHTA and FQGNSA. For the CDR3, the DNA is TGTGCCAGCAGCTCCGTTTTGACTAGCGGGTACACAGATACGCAGTATTTT. Encoded protein: CASSSVLTSGYTDTQYF.

This clone was counted between two and nine times. V and J are TRBV19 and TRBJ2-7, with D tentatively TRBD1 (6 bases). V dropped 5 bases and J dropped 1 base, with 12 bases sitting between them. The CDR3 spans 14 residues. Germline V gene data show CDR1 as LNHDA and CDR2 as SQIVND (reference sequence). CDR3 sequence (DNA): TGTGCCAGTAGTCCACGGGACATATCCTACGAGCAGTACTTC. Translated: CASSPRDISYEQYF.

This clone was seen only a few times. This chain uses TRBV2 with TRBJ2-3, with 7 bases fitting TRBD1. CDR1 and CDR2 (germline): SNHLY, FYNNEI. This CDR3 comprises 13 residues. V shed 6 bases and J 6 bases; nucleotides not matched to a gene: 6. CDR3 bases: TGTGCCAGCAGCAGGGACAGCGAGGATACGCAGTATTTT. Translating gives CASSRDSEDTQYF.

The V call is TRBV15, the J call TRBJ2-5; the D is unclear. V was clipped by 0 bases and J by 6 bases, with 11 bases between them. Looked up from germline, CDR1 is LNHNV and CDR2 is YYDKDF (reference sequence). This CDR3 contains 14 residues. CDR3 in amino acids: CATSRDNSKQTQYF. The CDR3 nucleotides read TGTGCCACCAGCAGAGATAATAGTAAGCAGACCCAGTACTTC.

The rearrangement uses TRBV2 and TRBJ2-7; D might be TRBD1 (6 bases). The V gene's germline CDR1 is SNHLY and CDR2 FYNNEI. The CDR3 is made up of 14 amino acids. Trimming stripped 7 bases from V and 4 bases from J, with 17 bases between. The CDR3 coding sequence is TGTGCCAGCATCTTACTACAGGGCCCGTACGAGCAGTACTTC. This sequence encodes CASILLQGPYEQYF.

This clone showed up just a few times. The V call is TRBV7-2, the J call TRBJ1-1; D call uncertain. Trimming took off 3 bases at V and 1 base at J, with 9 bases between the two ends. The CDR3 is made up of 14 amino acids. Germline CDR1 SGHTA, CDR2 FQGNSA. The CDR3 spells CASSFGSRNTEAFF. CDR3 nucleotide sequence: TGTGCCAGCAGCTTCGGGTCTAGGAACACTGAAGCTTTCTTT.

As concerns this clone: Other nucleotide sequences in the sample specify the same CDR3. J is TRBJ2-5 and V is TRBV30; D is perhaps TRBD2 (5 bases). CDR1 and CDR2 from the germline V gene are GTSNPN and SVGIG (reference sequence). The CDR3 is 13 amino acids. Trimming took 1 base from V and 5 from J, leaving 11 bases between them. The CDR3 here is CAWSGARRETQYF. The CDR3 bases are TGTGCCTGGAGTGGAGCCCGGAGGGAGACCCAGTACTTC.